The clone carrying this T cell receptor beta chain came up a few times. Antigen: not known. Germline CDR1 ENHRY, CDR2 SYGVKD. The CDR3 spans 15 residues. V was pared by 3 bases and J by 5 bases, with 7 bases of the junction left unmatched. The data are from a study of response to subunit inactivated influenza vaccine. A single record per CDR3 protein comes from TCRdb applying MiXCR to the RT-PCR reads. This sample yields a few hundred thousand distinct CDR3 sequences, of which about a fifth are seen a single time; around 9.6% belongs to the top ten. General observations from the study: Each seasonal influenza vaccination recruits few new T cells, the authors suggested.

This sample comprised PBMCs from blood, obtained less than 22 months after vaccination. The genes are TRBV10-3 and TRBJ1-1, with 9 bases identical to TRBD1. The clonotype originates from a man between 50 and 75 years old who received an inactivated influenza vaccine. CDR3 protein: CAISEGQGSGTEAFF. The CDR3 nucleotides are TGTGCCATCAGTGAAGGACAGGGGAGTGGGACTGAAGCTTTCTTT.